The 17 T cell receptor beta chains listed next were all sequenced from one sample in a study of T cells expressing NK-cell markers (dated by TCRdb to the early 2020s). Library preparation used 5' RACE. The sequencing machine was an Illumina HiSeq 2000. TCRdb reanalyzed the reads, keeping one entry per CDR3 protein sequence and omitting DNA. This sample's table carries about 460,000 distinct CDR3 sequences. 1.4% of the sample comes from the top ten. The sequencing sample was made of blood T cells: a sorted CD56 or NKG2C T cell subset, CD4+ or CD8+ T cells, or bulk PBMC T cells (not recorded which). Receptors originate from a woman in her forties or fifties in good health. Donor details come from another sample of the same person, matched by shared clones.

The rearrangement uses TRBV12-3 or TRBV12-4 and TRBJ2-3; TCRdb selects TRBD2, and the lack of DNA leaves this call unchecked. This CDR3 comprises 16 residues. CDR3 loop: CASQGRRPSGTDTQYF.

This chain links TRBV24-1 with TRBJ2-5; TCRdb's D gene call, TRBD2, goes unchecked for lack of DNA. CDR3 length: 14 residues. CDR1 is KGHDR and CDR2 is SFDVKD in the germline V gene. CDR3 loop: CATAALTSPETQYF.

The chain recombines TRBV27 with TRBJ2-1; the D call from TCRdb, TRBD1, cannot be confirmed without DNA. CDR3 length: 16 residues. Looked up from germline, CDR1 is MNHEY and CDR2 is SMNVEV (reference sequence). This CDR3 reads CASSSLAGTDGNEQFF.

The CDR3 loop is CASSQVTGTGLSGANVLTF. This sequence joins TRBV3-1 and TRBJ2-6; the TRBD1 assignment by TCRdb is unverifiable without DNA. Germline V gives CDR1 LGHDT, CDR2 YNNKEL (reference sequence). CDR3 length: 19 residues.

This chain uses TRBV2 with TRBJ1-3. The CDR3 sequence is 14 residues long. Germline V gives CDR1 SNHLY, CDR2 FYNNEI. CDR3 region: CASYLGGAGNTIYF. The entire variable domain, with the rest obtained from reference TRBV2 and TRBJ1-3, is as follows: EPEVTQTPSHQVTQMGQEVILRCVPISNHLYFYWYRQILGQKVEFLVSFYNNEISEKSEIFDDQFSVERPDGSNFTLKIRSTKLEDSAMYFCASYLGGAGNTIYFGEGSWLTVV.

The rearrangement joins TRBV6-2 or TRBV6-3 to TRBJ1-2. Germline V CDR1 and CDR2: MNHEY, SVGEGT. The CDR3 extends over 13 amino acids. CDR3 loop: CASPWELNYGYTF.

The rearrangement uses TRBV12-5 and TRBJ2-1; TCRdb reports TRBD2, a call that lacks DNA to check it against. Germline loops: CDR1 LGHNT, CDR2 FRNRAP. This CDR3 comprises 17 residues. The CDR3 is CASGSSSGYSSYNEQFF. Based on the CDR3 plus reference TRBV12-5 and TRBJ2-1, the full variable domain is DARVTQTPRHKVTEMGQEVTMRCQPILGHNTVFWYRQTMMQGLELLAYFRNRAPLDDSGMPKDRFSAEMPDATLATLKIQPSEPRDSAVYFCASGSSSGYSSYNEQFFGPGTRLTVL.

The chain links TRBV6-5 to TRBJ2-6; the D call from TCRdb, TRBD1, cannot be confirmed without DNA. Germline V CDR1 and CDR2: MNHEY, SVGAGI. The CDR3 length is 17 residues. The CDR3 sequence: CSSIGGQGYPGANVLTF.

The chain employs TRBV12-3 or TRBV12-4 and TRBJ2-1; TCRdb indicates TRBD1, and absent DNA this call remains unverified. This CDR3 region has 15 residues. Here the CDR3 reads CASSPGQGVFNEQFF.

The V and J genes are TRBV7-9 and TRBJ2-1; the D gene TCRdb calls, TRBD1, cannot be checked with no DNA. Germline V gives CDR1 SEHNR, CDR2 FQNEAQ (reference sequence). This CDR3 spans 16 amino acids. CDR3 sequence: CASSLGLGTVTNEQFF.

The chain uses TRBV27 and TRBJ1-4; the TCRdb D gene call, TRBD1, has no DNA to confirm it. Per the germline V gene, CDR1 is MNHEY and CDR2 is SMNVEV (reference sequence). This CDR3 comprises 13 residues. CDR3 residues: CASSYAGQEKLFF.

The chain combines TRBV7-8 with TRBJ2-1; the D call from TCRdb, TRBD2, cannot be confirmed without DNA. The CDR3 is 15 amino acids. Germline lookup yields CDR1 SGHVS and CDR2 FQNEAQ. The CDR3 loop reads CASSLKRAFLNEQFF.

This chain links TRBV4-1 with TRBJ2-1; TCRdb picks TRBD1, but there is no DNA to check that call. CDR1 is MGHRA, CDR2 YSYEKL, per germline. The CDR3 is made up of 14 amino acids. CDR3 sequence: CASSQGSRVRGQFF.

This sequence joins TRBV10-2 and TRBJ1-3. The CDR3 length is 14 residues. Germline loops: CDR1 WSHSY, CDR2 SAAADI. CDR3 sequence reads: CASSSVLSGNTIYF.

The CDR3 sequence is CASRHTSAGANVLTF. The chain joins TRBV27 to TRBJ2-6. This CDR3 region has 15 residues. Germline V gene data show CDR1 as MNHEY and CDR2 as SMNVEV (reference sequence).

The CDR3 here is CSVGGGLGGRGWETQYF. The chain employs TRBV29-1 and TRBJ2-5; TCRdb's assignment of TRBD2 cannot be checked, as there is no DNA. Germline CDR1 is SQVTM and CDR2 is ANQGSEA. The CDR3 spans 17 residues.

The chain carries TRBV20-1 and TRBJ2-3; TCRdb picks TRBD1, but there is no DNA to check that call. CDR1 DFQATT and CDR2 SNEGSKA come from the germline V gene (reference sequence). The CDR3 runs to 14 residues. This chain's CDR3 is CSAGQGFRTDTQYF.